Listed below are T cell receptor beta chains from one sample, sequenced in a study of T cell repertoires in cytomegalovirus infection. TCRdb ran MiXCR on the reads and lists one entry per CDR3 protein. The sample shows about 260,000 distinct CDR3 sequences, less than 9.5% of them seen only once. Sequenced material: PBMCs. The origin of the receptors is a human donor in good health (CMV status not recorded). Some clones in this sample may be carry-over from other donors' samples. Both conserved end residues are trimmed from each CDR3. Each record gives: J gene, V gene, CDR3 protein.

>TRBJ2-7|TRBV11-3
ASSLGGSGGSLSYEQY
>TRBJ2-7|TRBV10-2
ASSEGREQY
>TRBJ1-1|TRBV5-1
ASTQGTMNTEAF
>TRBJ1-3|TRBV20-1
SADLGGRAGNTIY
>TRBJ2-7|TRBV6-2/TRBV6-3
ASSLADRAGGSPEQY
>TRBJ1-3|TRBV7-2
ASSPPGGSGNTIY
>TRBJ1-1|TRBV18
ASSKEGKMSTEAF
>TRBJ1-4|TRBV7-2
ASSTGGNEKLF
>TRBJ1-5|TRBV3-1
ASSQDPQGPQH
>TRBJ2-5|TRBV7-6
ASSRGRAPSGETQY
>TRBJ2-4|TRBV7-2
ASRPGTGAKNIQY
>TRBJ1-3|TRBV7-2
ASSLAAGWFSGNTIY
>TRBJ2-5|TRBV7-2
ASSLGQLQY
>TRBJ1-2|TRBV29-1
SVEGRDGLLTNYGYT
>TRBJ1-6|TRBV11-2
ATSDRVSSPLH